Described below is a single T cell receptor (beta chain) sequence and its context. This clone was seen once. Its antigen remains undetermined. No base qualities exist here, and no much larger clone lies one base off it. The data stem from a study of T cell changes during pregnancy in multiple sclerosis (dated by TCRdb to the late 2010s). Notes on the research overall: The study looked at changes in the T cell repertoire across pregnancy in women with multiple sclerosis.

Receptor amplification or capture employed the immunoSEQ multiplex PCR assay. TCRdb stores this immuneACCESS table with in-frame sequences only. Part of the clones is absent; in the studies checked, under half of the shortfall reflects unresolved V genes, and no reason is known for the rest. This sample gives some 48,000 clones in total; around 87% of them show up just once. The ten largest clones take up around 7.9% of the sample. The receptor comes from a female donor with multiple sclerosis, enrolled in a pregnancy study. Material: CD8+ T cells from peripheral blood mononuclear cells, obtained in the second trimester of pregnancy.

CDR3 protein: CASSEGIQEETQYF. The nucleotides are TGTGCCAGCTCTGAAGGCATACAGGAAGAGACCCAGTACTTC. This sequence uses TRBV7-9 and TRBJ2-5; a tentative D call is TRBD1 (5 bases match). V loses 8 bases, J loses 3 bases, and the germline ends lie 16 bases apart. The CDR3 contains 14 residues, cysteine and phenylalanine counted. Only CDR3 DNA is held: 42 bases, read in frame from base 1. Looking up the germline V gene (reference sequence) yields CDR1 SEHNR and CDR2 FQNEAQ.